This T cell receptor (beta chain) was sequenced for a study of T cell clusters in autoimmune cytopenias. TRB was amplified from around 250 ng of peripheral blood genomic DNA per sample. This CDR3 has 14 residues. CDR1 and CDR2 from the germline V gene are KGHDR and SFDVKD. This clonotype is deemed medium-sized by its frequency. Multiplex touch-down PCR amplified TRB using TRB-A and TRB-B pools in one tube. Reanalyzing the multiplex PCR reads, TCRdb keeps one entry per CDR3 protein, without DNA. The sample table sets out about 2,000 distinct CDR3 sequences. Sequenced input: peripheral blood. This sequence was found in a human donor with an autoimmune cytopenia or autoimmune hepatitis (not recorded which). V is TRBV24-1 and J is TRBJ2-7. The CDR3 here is CATSDPRGVEEQYF.